These 14 T cell receptor beta chains were all obtained from the same sample, sequenced in a study of cytomegalovirus exposure and HLA in healthy donors. 60 Vbeta and 13 Jbeta primers were used in PCR. Assay used: immunoSEQ multiplex PCR; TCRdb lists only in-frame clones, some missing. The table includes more than 80,000 clones, around three quarters detected once. The specimen was PBMCs. Source of these receptors: a boy younger than 18 in good health and CMV-seronegative.

The CDR3 region has the DNA TGTGCCAGCAGCTTCCGGACGGGACAGGGGGAAGAGCAGTACTTC. Protein sequence: CASSFRTGQGEEQYF. The chain has TRBV13 and TRBJ2-7; 11 bases fit TRBD1. This CDR3 contains 15 residues. Germline assignment: CDR1 PRHDT and CDR2 FYEKMQ (reference sequence). J gave up 7 bases and V 3 bases, and 8 bases lay outside the gene matches.

The chain employs TRBV10-1 and TRBJ2-2, with D maybe TRBD2 (6 bases). CDR3 length equals 15 residues. Germline CDR1 reads WNHNN; CDR2 reads SYGVQD (reference sequence). The V and J ends lost 8 bases and 6 bases respectively, with 19 bases between them. DNA of the CDR3: TGCGCCAGCCGTGGGGACTGCCCGAGGGCCGGGGAGCTGTTTTTT. Encoded protein: CASRGDCPRAGELFF.

CDR3 nucleotide sequence: TGTGCCTGGACTAGCGGGGGTATAGGGACCCAGTACTTC. It is translated as CAWTSGGIGTQYF. The chain carries TRBV30 and TRBJ2-5; 10 bases fit TRBD2. Germline trimming cut 4 bases from V and 7 bases from J; bases unmatched to any gene: 6. The CDR3 is 13 residues long. Germline assignment: CDR1 GTSNPN and CDR2 SVGIG (reference sequence).

The gene calls are TRBV4-1 and TRBJ2-1; 11 bases are shared with TRBD2. Germline CDR1 is MGHRA and CDR2 is YSYEKL. Unmatched junction bases numbered 16, after V lost 1 base and J lost 8 bases. CDR3 length: 19 residues. The CDR3 region has the DNA TGCGCCAGCAGCCAAGTGGGGGCTAGCGGGAGGTTCGTTGTCGATGAGCAGTTCTTC. The encoded protein is CASSQVGASGRFVVDEQFF.

This clone was seen more than once but under ten times. The chain recombines TRBV30 with TRBJ1-1; possibly TRBD1 for D (6 bases). Trimming removed 2 bases from V and 0 bases from J, with 22 bases in between. This CDR3 contains 18 residues. CDR1 GTSNPN and CDR2 SVGIG come from the germline V gene (reference sequence). The CDR3 sequence is CAWSYSLLTGRMNTEAFF. In DNA form, the CDR3 reads TGTGCCTGGAGTTATAGTTTATTGACAGGACGCATGAACACTGAAGCTTTCTTT.

Turning to this clone: This sample includes further DNA sequences coding for the same CDR3. This chain uses TRBV5-1 with TRBJ2-5; tentative D call: TRBD2 (5 bases). Germline values: CDR1 SGHRS, CDR2 YFSETQ. Trimming shortened V by 4 bases and J by 4 bases, and 8 bases separated the two germline ends. The CDR3 is made up of 12 amino acids. In DNA, the CDR3 is TGCGCCAGCAGCCGGAGCGGAGAGACCCAGTACTTC. This gives the protein CASSRSGETQYF.

The J gene is TRBJ2-1, the V gene TRBV10-3, with TRBD1 matching 7 bases. CDR1 and CDR2 from the germline V gene are ENHRY and SYGVKD. V trimming: 6 bases; J trimming: 8 bases; junction bases outside the gene matches: 7. The CDR3 runs 13 residues. CDR3 DNA sequence: TGTGCCATCAGACCGAACACAGGGGATGAGCAGTTCTTC. Its translation is CAIRPNTGDEQFF.

This chain links TRBV5-1 with TRBJ1-3, with D possibly TRBD1 on 5 matching bases. V shed 4 bases and J shed 8 bases, with 16 bases lying between them. Germline V gene sequence: CDR1 SGHRS, CDR2 YFSETQ. The CDR3 has 14 amino acids. CDR3 DNA sequence: TGCGCCAGCAGCCCCACAGGAGGGTCGGACACCATATATTTT. Amino acid sequence: CASSPTGGSDTIYF.

CDR3 sequence (DNA): TGCAGTGCTACTGACACTGTCGAGCAGTACTTC. Protein sequence: CSATDTVEQYF. The chain employs TRBV20-1 and TRBJ2-7; no clear D gene. CDR1 and CDR2 (germline): DFQATT, SNEGSKA (reference sequence). Trimming took 4 bases from V and 6 from J, leaving 10 bases between them. This CDR3 comprises 11 residues.

The chain recombines TRBV6-5 with TRBJ2-2; 7 nucleotides match TRBD1. The V segment lost 6 bases and the J segment 3 bases; nucleotides outside the gene matches: 7. This CDR3 is 15 amino acids long. Germline V gene data show CDR1 as MNHEY and CDR2 as SVGAGI. CDR3 amino acids: CASSWTGTYTGELFF. The CDR3 DNA is TGTGCCAGCAGCTGGACAGGAACTTACACCGGGGAGCTGTTTTTT.

A note on this clone: In the same sample, other DNA sequences code for this CDR3. The CDR3 here is CATSRGAAYEQYF. In DNA form, the CDR3 reads TGTGCCACCAGCAGAGGGGCAGCCTACGAGCAGTACTTC. The chain carries TRBV15 and TRBJ2-7, with D unresolved. The ends were cut back, 1 base at V and 2 bases at J, with 6 bases in the middle. CDR1 is LNHNV and CDR2 is YYDKDF in the germline V gene (reference sequence). This CDR3 is built from 13 residues. The whole variable domain, remainder taken from reference TRBV15 and TRBJ2-7, is DAMVIQNPRYQVTQFGKPVTLSCSQTLNHNVMYWYQQKSSQAPKLLFHYYDKDFNNEADTPDNFQSRRPNTSFCFLDIRSPGLGDTAMYLCATSRGAAYEQYFGPGTRLTVT.

The V call is TRBV10-3, the J call TRBJ2-3; the match to TRBD2 covers 7 bases. The junction had 9 bases not matched to a gene; V was cut back by 3 bases and J by 3 bases. There are 16 residues in the CDR3. The germline V gene encodes CDR1 ENHRY and CDR2 SYGVKD. The CDR3 bases are TGTGCCATCAGTGACTCTAGCTGGGGGGGAACAGATACGCAGTATTTT. Translating gives CAISDSSWGGTDTQYF.

The chain is built from TRBV7-9 and TRBJ2-1, with 9 bases aligning to TRBD2. CDR1 SEHNR and CDR2 FQNEAQ come from the germline V gene (reference sequence). The CDR3 is 14 amino acids. Trimming took 3 bases from V and 9 from J; bases not matched to a gene: 6. CDR3 amino acids: CASSFPGTSIEQFF. DNA for the CDR3: TGTGCCAGCAGCTTCCCCGGGACTAGCATTGAGCAGTTCTTC.

This clone was recorded a few times. This chain links TRBV11-2 with TRBJ2-7; TRBD2 aligns across 7 bases. The CDR3 contains 15 residues. V was clipped by 5 bases and J by 2 bases; unmatched bases: 9. Germline V gene sequence: CDR1 SGHAT, CDR2 FQNNGV. DNA for the CDR3: TGTGCCAGCAGCCCCGCAGCGGGACCTACCTACGAGCAGTACTTC. It translates to CASSPAAGPTYEQYF.